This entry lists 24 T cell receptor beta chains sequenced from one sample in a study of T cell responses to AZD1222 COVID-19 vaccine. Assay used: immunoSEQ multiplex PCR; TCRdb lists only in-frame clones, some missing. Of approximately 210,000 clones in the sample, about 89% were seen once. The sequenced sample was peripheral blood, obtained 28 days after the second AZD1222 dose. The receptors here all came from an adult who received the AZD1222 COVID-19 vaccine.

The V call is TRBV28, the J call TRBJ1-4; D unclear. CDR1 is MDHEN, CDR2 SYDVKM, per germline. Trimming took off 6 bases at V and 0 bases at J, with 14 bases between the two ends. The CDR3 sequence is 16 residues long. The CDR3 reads CASRRGGAATNEKLFF. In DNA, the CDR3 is TGTGCCAGCAGACGCGGCGGAGCAGCAACTAATGAAAAACTGTTTTTT.

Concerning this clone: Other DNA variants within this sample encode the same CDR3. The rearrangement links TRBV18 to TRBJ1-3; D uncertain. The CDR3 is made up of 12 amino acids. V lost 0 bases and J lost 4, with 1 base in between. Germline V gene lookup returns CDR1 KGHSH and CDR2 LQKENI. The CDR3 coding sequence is TGTGCCAGCTCACCACCCGGAAACACCATATATTTT. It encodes CASSPPGNTIYF.

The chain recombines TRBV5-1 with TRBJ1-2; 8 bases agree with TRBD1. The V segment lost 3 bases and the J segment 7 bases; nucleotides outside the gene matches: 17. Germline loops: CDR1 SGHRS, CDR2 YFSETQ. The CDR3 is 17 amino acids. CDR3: CASSSTSGGAGLGGYTF. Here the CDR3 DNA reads TGCGCCAGCAGCTCGACCTCAGGGGGCGCCGGGCTTGGTGGCTACACCTTC. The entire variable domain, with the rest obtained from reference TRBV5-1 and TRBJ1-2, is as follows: KAGVTQTPRYLIKTRGQQVTLSCSPISGHRSVSWYQQTPGQGLQFLFEYFSETQRNKGNFPGRFSGRQFSNSRSEMNVSTLELGDSALYLCASSSTSGGAGLGGYTFGSGTRLTVV.

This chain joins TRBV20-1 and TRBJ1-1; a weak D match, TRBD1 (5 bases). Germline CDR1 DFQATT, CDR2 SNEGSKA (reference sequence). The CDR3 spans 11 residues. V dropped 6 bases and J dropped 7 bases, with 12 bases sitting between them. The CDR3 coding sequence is TGCAGTGCGCCAGGGTATCGTGAAGCTTTCTTT. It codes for CSAPGYREAFF.

CDR3 residues: CASSFGQFEAFF. The CDR3 DNA reads TGTGCCAGCAGCTTCGGACAGTTTGAAGCTTTCTTT. The gene calls are TRBV3-1 (or the pseudogene TRBV3-2) and TRBJ1-1; a weak D match, TRBD1 (6 bases). V dropped 5 bases and J dropped 7 bases, with 11 bases sitting between them. CDR1 is LGHDT, CDR2 YNNKEL, per germline (reference sequence). This CDR3 region has 12 residues.

The CDR3 loop is CASSPTGAPSYEQYF. For the CDR3, the DNA is TGTGCCAGCAGCCCCACAGGGGCGCCATCCTACGAGCAGTACTTC. The chain recombines TRBV9 with TRBJ2-7; 7 nucleotides match TRBD1. V dropped 4 bases and J dropped 1; count of bases not matched to a gene: 8. The CDR3 sequence is 15 residues long. Germline loops: CDR1 SGDLS, CDR2 YYNGEE.

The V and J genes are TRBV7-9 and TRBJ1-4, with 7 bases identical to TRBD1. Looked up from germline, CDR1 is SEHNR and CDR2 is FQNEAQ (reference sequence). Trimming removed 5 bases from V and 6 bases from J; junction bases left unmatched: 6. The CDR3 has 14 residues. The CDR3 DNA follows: TGTGCCAGCAGCCTAGACAGGGTGGATGAAAAACTGTTTTTT. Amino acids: CASSLDRVDEKLFF.

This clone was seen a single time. CDR3 sequence (DNA): TGTGCCAGCAGCGTAAGGGCAGGGCAAGGCGAAAAACTGTTTTTT. Its protein is CASSVRAGQGEKLFF. The chain employs TRBV9 and TRBJ1-4, with a possible D match to TRBD1 (5 bases). The CDR3 sequence is 15 residues long. With 1 base removed from V and 8 bases from J, the gap between germline ends came to 15 bases. Germline assignment: CDR1 SGDLS and CDR2 YYNGEE.

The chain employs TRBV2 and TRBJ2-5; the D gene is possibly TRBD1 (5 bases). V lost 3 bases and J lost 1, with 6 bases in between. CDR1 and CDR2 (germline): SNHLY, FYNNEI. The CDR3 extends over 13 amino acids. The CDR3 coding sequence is TGTGCCAGCAGTGACAGGGCCCAAGAGACCCAGTACTTC. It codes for CASSDRAQETQYF.

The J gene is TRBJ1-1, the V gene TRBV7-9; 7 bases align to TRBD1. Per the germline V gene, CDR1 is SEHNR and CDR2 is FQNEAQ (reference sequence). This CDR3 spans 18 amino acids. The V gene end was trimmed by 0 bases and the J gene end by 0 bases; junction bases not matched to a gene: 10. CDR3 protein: CASSLAGYAGGLNTEAFF. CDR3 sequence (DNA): TGTGCCAGCAGCTTAGCGGGGTACGCAGGGGGTTTGAACACTGAAGCTTTCTTT.

The CDR3 nucleotides read TGTGCCAGCAGGAGGGAGGGACAGGGGGCGCTTACTGAAGCTTTCTTT. This gives the protein CASRREGQGALTEAFF. J is TRBJ1-1 and V is TRBV27; 12 nucleotides agree with TRBD1. Trimming removed 6 bases from V and 5 bases from J; junction bases left unmatched: 10. This CDR3 region has 16 residues. Germline V gives CDR1 MNHEY, CDR2 SMNVEV (reference sequence).

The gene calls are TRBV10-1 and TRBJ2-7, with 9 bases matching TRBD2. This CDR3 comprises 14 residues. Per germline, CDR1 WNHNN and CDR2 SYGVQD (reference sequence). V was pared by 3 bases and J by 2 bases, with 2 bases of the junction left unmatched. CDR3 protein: CASSDSGSPYEQYF. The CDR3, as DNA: TGCGCCAGCAGTGATAGCGGGAGTCCCTACGAGCAGTACTTC.

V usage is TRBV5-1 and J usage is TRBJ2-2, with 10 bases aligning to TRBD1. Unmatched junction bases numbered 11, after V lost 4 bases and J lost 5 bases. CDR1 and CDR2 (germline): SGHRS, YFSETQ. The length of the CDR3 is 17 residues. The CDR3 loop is CASSNRDRGLGTGELFF. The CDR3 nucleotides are TGCGCCAGCAGCAACCGGGACAGGGGTTTGGGTACCGGGGAGCTGTTTTTT.

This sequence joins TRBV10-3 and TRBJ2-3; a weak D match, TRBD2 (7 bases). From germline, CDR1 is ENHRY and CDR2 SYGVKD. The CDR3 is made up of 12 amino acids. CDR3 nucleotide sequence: TGTGCAGGGGGGGCTGGGACAGATACGCAGTATTTT. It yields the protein CAGGAGTDTQYF.

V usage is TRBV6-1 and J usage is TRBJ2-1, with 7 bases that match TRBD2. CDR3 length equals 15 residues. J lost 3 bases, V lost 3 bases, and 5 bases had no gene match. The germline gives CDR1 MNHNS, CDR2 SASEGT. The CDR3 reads CASSDPTSRYNEQFF. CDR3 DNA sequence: TGTGCCAGCAGTGACCCGACTAGCCGCTACAATGAGCAGTTCTTC.

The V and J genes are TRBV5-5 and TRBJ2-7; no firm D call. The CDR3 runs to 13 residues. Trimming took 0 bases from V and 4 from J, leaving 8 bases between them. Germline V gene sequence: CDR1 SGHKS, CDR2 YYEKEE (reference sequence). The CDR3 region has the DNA TGTGCCAGCAGCTTGGGTCGTACTTACGAGCAGTACTTC. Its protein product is CASSLGRTYEQYF.

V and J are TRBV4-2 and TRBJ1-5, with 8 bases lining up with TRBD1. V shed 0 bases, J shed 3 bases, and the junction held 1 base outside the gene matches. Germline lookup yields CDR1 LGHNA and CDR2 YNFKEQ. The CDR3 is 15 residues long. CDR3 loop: CASSQEGQANQPQHF. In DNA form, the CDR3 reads TGTGCCAGCAGCCAAGAGGGACAGGCCAATCAGCCCCAGCATTTT.

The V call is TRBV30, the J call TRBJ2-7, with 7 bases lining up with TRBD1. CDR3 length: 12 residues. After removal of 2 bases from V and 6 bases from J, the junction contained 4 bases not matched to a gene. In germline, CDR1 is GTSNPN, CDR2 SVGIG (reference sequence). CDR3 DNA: TGTGCCTGGAGTACAGGGGAGCGCGAGCAGTACTTC. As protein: CAWSTGEREQYF. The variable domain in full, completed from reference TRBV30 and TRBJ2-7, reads SQTIHQWPATLVQPVGSPLSLECTVEGTSNPNLYWYRQAAGRGLQLLFYSVGIGQISSEVPQNLSASRPQDRQFILSSKKLLLSDSGFYLCAWSTGEREQYFGPGTRLTVT.

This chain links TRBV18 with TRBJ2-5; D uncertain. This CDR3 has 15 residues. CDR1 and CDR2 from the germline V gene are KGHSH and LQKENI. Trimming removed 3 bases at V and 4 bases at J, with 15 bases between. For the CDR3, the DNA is TGTGCCAGCTCACCTCCGGGCCAATTCGGAGAGACCCAGTACTTC. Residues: CASSPPGQFGETQYF.

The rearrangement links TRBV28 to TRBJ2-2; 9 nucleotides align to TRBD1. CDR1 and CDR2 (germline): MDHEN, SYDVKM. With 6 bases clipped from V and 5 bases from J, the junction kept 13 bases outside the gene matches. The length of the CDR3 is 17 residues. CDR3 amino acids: CASRLIKQGARTGELFF. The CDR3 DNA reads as TGTGCCAGCAGGCTGATTAAACAGGGGGCAAGGACCGGGGAGCTGTTTTTT.

CDR3 bases: TGTGCCAGCAGGGGGGGGACTAGCGGGAGAGACGAGCAGTACTTC. This gives the protein CASRGGTSGRDEQYF. The V gene is TRBV28, the J gene TRBJ2-7; TRBD2 matches 14 bases. Germline lookup yields CDR1 MDHEN and CDR2 SYDVKM. The V gene end was trimmed by 6 bases and the J gene end by 5 bases; junction bases not matched to a gene: 6. The CDR3 covers 15 residues.

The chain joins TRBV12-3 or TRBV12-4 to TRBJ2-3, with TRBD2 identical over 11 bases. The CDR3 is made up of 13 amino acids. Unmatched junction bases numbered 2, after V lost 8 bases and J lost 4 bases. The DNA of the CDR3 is TGTGCCAGCGGGACTAGCGGCCCAGATACGCAGTATTTT. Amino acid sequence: CASGTSGPDTQYF.

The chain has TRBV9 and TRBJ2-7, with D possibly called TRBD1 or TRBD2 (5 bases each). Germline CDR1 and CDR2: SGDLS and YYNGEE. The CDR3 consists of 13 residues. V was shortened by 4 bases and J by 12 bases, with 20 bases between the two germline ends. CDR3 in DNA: TGTGCCAGCAGCTCTGGGGGTAGAAGCGAGAGGTACTTC. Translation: CASSSGGRSERYF.

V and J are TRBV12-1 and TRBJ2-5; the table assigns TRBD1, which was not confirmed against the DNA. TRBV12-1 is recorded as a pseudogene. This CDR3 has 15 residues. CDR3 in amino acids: CASSAGQGPEETQYF. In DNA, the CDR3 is TGTGCCAGCAGCGCGGGACAGGGGCCAGAGGAGACCCAGTACTTC.